This T cell receptor (beta chain) was captured by sequencing in a study of T cell changes during pregnancy in multiple sclerosis (dated by TCRdb to the late 2010s). Background on the whole study: Changes in the T cell repertoire over the course of pregnancy were examined in this study in women with multiple sclerosis.

Libraries were made using the immunoSEQ multiplex PCR assay. TCRdb took over this immuneACCESS table, retaining in-frame rearrangements with V and J assigned. Such tables are incomplete; in checked studies, under half of the missing clones stem from an unresolved V gene, and the remainder is unexplained. Across this sample there are more than 75,000 clones, with 90% to 95% seen only once. Clones ranked in the top ten supply over 0.8% of the sample. Comment on this clone: The specificity of this receptor is unknown. Base qualities are not provided; no much larger clone lies one nucleotide away.

The source was peripheral blood, collected in the first trimester of pregnancy. This sequence originates from a female donor with multiple sclerosis, enrolled in a pregnancy study.

The sequence in DNA is TGTGCCAGCAGCCCCGTAGCGGGAGGGGTGGGCAATGAGCAGTTCTTC. This translates into CASSPVAGGVGNEQFF. The V and J genes are TRBV14 and TRBJ2-1, with 11 junctional bases fitting TRBD2. From the cysteine up to the phenylalanine, the CDR3 has a length of 16 residues. This entry keeps only the CDR3 DNA: 48 bases, framed from base 1. V trim: 4 bases; J trim: 6 bases; unmatched bases: 8. According to the germline V gene, CDR1 reads SGHDN and CDR2 reads FVKESK. Beyond the CDR3, the reference TRBV14 and TRBJ2-1 genes provide the residues; the full variable domain reads: EAGVTQFPSHSVIEKGQTVTLRCDPISGHDNLYWYRRVMGKEIKFLLHFVKESKQDESGMPNNRFLAERTGGTYSTLKVQPAELEDSGVYFCASSPVAGGVGNEQFFGPGTRLTVL.